This T cell receptor (beta chain) derives from a study of PD-1 blockade in classical Hodgkin lymphoma (dated by TCRdb to about 2020). Notes on the research overall: Nivolumab dosing was 3 mg/kg intravenously every 2 weeks, continuing until either disease progression or unacceptable toxicity. A peripheral blood immune signature of response to PD-1 blockade in classical Hodgkin lymphoma was defined using TCR beta sequencing and CyTOF.

This clone was seen only once. There is no known antigen for this receptor. Per-base qualities were not stored, and no clone one base away is much larger. The germline ends are 2 bases apart after V is trimmed by 5 bases and J by 4 bases. The germline V gene (reference sequence) supplies CDR1 SEHNR and CDR2 FQNEAQ. Its CDR3 holds 11 amino acids, cysteine through phenylalanine. Only the CDR3 portion is preserved as DNA: 33 bases, with reading frame beginning at the first base. This specimen's time point label, per the study, means: cycle 1 day 1 (C1D1), immediately before nivolumab initiation. Every trial patient had relapsed following autologous stem cell transplantation, and prior brentuximab vedotin exposure was what differed among cohorts A, B and C. The trial cohort included 50 to 60 patients with relapsed/refractory classical Hodgkin lymphoma, and each patient had a best overall response of complete response, partial response or progressive disease. Trial patients were treated with single-agent nivolumab in the multi-cohort phase II CheckMate 205 trial. An independent review committee assessed best overall response by applying the 2007 International Working Group response criteria. Trial PBMCs were obtained immediately prior to nivolumab initiation (C1D1) and on therapy at cycle 2 day 1 and cycle 4 day 1. After peripheral blood was drawn into 8 mL Vacutainer Cell Preparation Tubes, PBMCs were isolated by centrifugation and then cryopreserved.

Overall results and qualifications from the work: Lower diversity was seen in patients whose nivolumab began less than 1 year after ASCT, and these patients were left out of later analyses so that immune reconstitution would not confound the results. Newly diagnosed patients were reported to have lower baseline TCR diversity than healthy donors, and relapsed/refractory patients were reported to have lower baseline TCR diversity still. Trial patients with a complete response had baseline diversity similar to that of newly diagnosed patients, while partial responders and progressors had significantly lower diversity. The study covered only a single clinical trial cohort, and the causes of the repertoire differences, possibly disease activity or prior therapy, were still not defined. A significant rise by C4D1 was seen in CD4+ but not CD8+ TCR diversity (p=0.0027 vs p=0.16), with the rise being most apparent in complete responders (p=0.02).

The Qiagen DNeasy kit was used to extract genomic DNA both from unsorted PBMCs and from the negatively selected CD4+ and CD8+ fractions. Using primers that anneal to V and J segments, immunoSEQ multiplex PCR amplified the TCR beta CDR3 regions. Amplification bias was minimized using a synthetic immune receptor repertoire, and residual bias was removed computationally after sequencing. On the study's bioinformatics: Repertoire diversity was quantified as the Shannon entropy index using custom Python scripts. Unsorted, CD4+ and CD8+ repertoires were analyzed separately, except in combined analyses where CD4+ and CD8+ sequences were merged in silico. A clone counted as expanded when the clone's frequency after treatment rose at least 2-fold relative to C1D1, and clones undetected at baseline were given a pseudocount of 0.5. Singleton clones were defined as clones with 0 or 1 copy at C1D1, and non-singleton clones were defined as clones with 2 or more copies. Clones expanded in unsorted samples were annotated as CD4+, CD8+ or unknown by matching protein sequences in sorted samples from the same patient. Wilcoxon tests on paired samples were used to test changes in diversity from C1D1 to C4D1. TCRdb retrieved this table from immuneACCESS and kept in-frame rearrangements only. Not all clones are present; in checked studies, unresolved V genes account for under half, and no reason is known for the remainder. V, J and clone size derive from that table, while D and trimming were established from the DNA sequence. This sample holds approximately 60,000 clones; about 88% were observed only once. The ten largest clones take up more than 7.5% of the sample.

This receptor was taken from a human donor with classical Hodgkin lymphoma. The specimen was peripheral blood mononuclear cells (PBMCs), collected at baseline. This chain joins TRBV7-9 to TRBJ2-2, with no reliable assignment of the D segment. The CDR3 has the sequence CASSLTGELFF. The DNA sequence reads TGTGCCAGCAGCCTCACCGGGGAGCTGTTTTTT.